One and the same sample provided the 28 T cell receptor beta chains below, sequenced in a study of shared clonotypes between healthy human individuals. The repertoire was sequenced with immunoSEQ multiplex PCR; TCRdb's copy has only in-frame clones and lacks some. The sample carries about 2.3 million clones, over 85% recorded once. Sequencing input: naive CD4+ T cells from PBMCs. Subset noted: CD45RA+ positively selected. These receptors were collected from a man aged 18 to 29 in good health. Some clones in this sample may be carry-over from other donors' samples.

This rearrangement joins TRBV5-6 to TRBJ2-6; either TRBD1 or TRBD2 may fit D (5 bases each). With 4 bases removed from V and 0 bases from J, the gap between germline ends came to 17 bases. The CDR3 has 18 residues. Germline loops: CDR1 SGHDT, CDR2 YYEEEE. CDR3 protein: CASSGTGRWASGANVLTF. CDR3 coding DNA: TGTGCCAGCAGCGGAACGGGACGGTGGGCCTCTGGGGCCAACGTCCTGACTTTC. Full variable domain (rest looked up from reference TRBV5-6 and TRBJ2-6): DAGVTQSPTHLIKTRGQQVTLRCSPKSGHDTVSWYQQALGQGPQFIFQYYEEEERQRGNFPDRFSGHQFPNYSSELNVNALLLGDSALYLCASSGTGRWASGANVLTFGAGSRLTVL.

The chain uses TRBV11-2 and TRBJ2-3, with 9 bases matching TRBD1. This CDR3 comprises 16 residues. The germline V gene has CDR1 SGHAT and CDR2 FQNNGV. Trimming removed 5 bases from V and 2 bases from J; junction bases left unmatched: 8. CDR3 nucleotide sequence: TGTGCCAGCAGCATAGGACAGGGGAGGGACACAGATACGCAGTATTTT. It codes for CASSIGQGRDTDTQYF.

This rearrangement joins TRBV27 to TRBJ2-7; the match to TRBD2 covers 10 bases. This CDR3 has 20 amino acids. Germline CDR1 is MNHEY and CDR2 is SMNVEV (reference sequence). J lost 4 bases, V lost 4 bases, and 22 bases had no gene match. CDR3 nucleotide sequence: TGTGCCAGCAGTTCCCCACCCAGGGGGCGCAGACTAGCGGGCCTATACGAGCAGTACTTC. Translation: CASSSPPRGRRLAGLYEQYF.

This clone was detected once. The chain is built from TRBV28 and TRBJ1-1, with 7 bases that match TRBD1. Germline V CDR1 and CDR2: MDHEN, SYDVKM. The V and J ends lost 4 bases and 5 bases, in that order; junction bases with no gene match: 10. The CDR3 is 15 amino acids. CDR3 region: CASSSQSGGRTEAFF. The CDR3 bases are TGTGCCAGCAGTTCTCAGTCAGGGGGGAGAACTGAAGCTTTCTTT.

This clone was observed once. The chain has TRBV5-1 and TRBJ2-3, with D possibly TRBD2 on 5 matching bases. Trimming cost V 3 bases and J 5 bases, with 10 bases left between them. The length of the CDR3 is 13 residues. Germline V gene data show CDR1 as SGHRS and CDR2 as YFSETQ. The CDR3 loop reads CASSSPREDTQYF. CDR3 bases: TGCGCCAGCAGCTCGCCCCGGGAAGATACGCAGTATTTT. The full variable domain, completed using reference TRBV5-1 and TRBJ2-3, is KAGVTQTPRYLIKTRGQQVTLSCSPISGHRSVSWYQQTPGQGLQFLFEYFSETQRNKGNFPGRFSGRQFSNSRSEMNVSTLELGDSALYLCASSSPREDTQYFGPGTRLTVL.

The chain is built from TRBV29-1 and TRBJ1-2; no reliable D call. Trimming cost V 5 bases and J 0 bases, with 13 bases left between them. CDR3 size: 14 residues. Germline assignment: CDR1 SQVTM and CDR2 ANQGSEA. DNA of the CDR3: TGCAGCGTTTTAACCGACATGACTAACTATGGCTACACCTTC. Amino acids: CSVLTDMTNYGYTF. The whole variable domain, filled in from reference TRBV29-1 and TRBJ1-2, reads SAVISQKPSRDICQRGTSLTIQCQVDSQVTMMFWYRQQPGQSLTLIATANQGSEATYESGFVIDKFPISRPNLTFSTLTVSNMSPEDSSIYLCSVLTDMTNYGYTFGSGTRLTVV.

The V and J genes are TRBV5-1 and TRBJ2-7, with D hard to call. V lost 2 bases, J lost 0 bases, and 9 bases lay in between. Germline CDR1 SGHRS, CDR2 YFSETQ. The CDR3 consists of 14 residues. CDR3 bases: TGCGCCAGCAGCTTCGCAGCGAGCTCCTACGAGCAGTACTTC. This codes for CASSFAASSYEQYF.

The chain uses TRBV9 and TRBJ2-1, with 7 bases identical to TRBD2. CDR3 size: 17 residues. The germline V gene has CDR1 SGDLS and CDR2 YYNGEE. The trim removed 4 bases at V and 3 bases at J, leaving 13 bases unmatched. The CDR3 is CASSPLRRASGYNEQFF. CDR3 bases: TGTGCCAGCAGCCCCCTGAGGAGGGCTAGCGGCTACAATGAGCAGTTCTTC.

This clone was counted only a few times. V gene TRBV5-1 combines with J gene TRBJ1-1; no firm D call. Trimming shortened V by 2 bases and J by 1 base, and 9 bases separated the two germline ends. Germline V CDR1 and CDR2: SGHRS, YFSETQ. The CDR3 loop spans 14 amino acids. This chain's CDR3 is CASSFLGANTEAFF. CDR3 bases: TGCGCCAGCAGCTTCCTCGGAGCGAACACTGAAGCTTTCTTT. Full variable domain (missing parts from reference TRBV5-1 and TRBJ1-1): KAGVTQTPRYLIKTRGQQVTLSCSPISGHRSVSWYQQTPGQGLQFLFEYFSETQRNKGNFPGRFSGRQFSNSRSEMNVSTLELGDSALYLCASSFLGANTEAFFGQGTRLTVV.

The chain employs TRBV10-3 and TRBJ2-7; 9 bases match TRBD1. The germline V gene encodes CDR1 ENHRY and CDR2 SYGVKD. V lost 10 bases, J lost 2 bases, and 6 bases stayed unmatched. The CDR3 has 13 residues. The DNA of the CDR3 is TGTGCCAACTCGGGACAGGGAACCTACGAGCAGTACTTC. As protein: CANSGQGTYEQYF.

The chain has TRBV15 and TRBJ2-2; TRBD1 matches at 8 bases. The CDR3 runs 15 residues. Trimming cost V 4 bases and J 5 bases; bases outside gene matches: 6. Per germline, CDR1 LNHNV and CDR2 YYDKDF (reference sequence). The CDR3 DNA reads as TGTGCCACCAGCACAGGACAGGGATCAACCGGGGAGCTGTTTTTT. Its protein is CATSTGQGSTGELFF.

The rearrangement links TRBV2 to TRBJ1-1, with D possibly being TRBD1 (6 bases). Between the trimmed V and J ends, which lost 6 bases and 1 base, there was a span of 12 bases. CDR3 length: 14 residues. Germline V gene lookup returns CDR1 SNHLY and CDR2 FYNNEI. The CDR3 region is CASSGRTANTEAFF. The CDR3 nucleotides are TGTGCCAGCAGCGGGAGGACAGCGAACACTGAAGCTTTCTTT.

This chain connects TRBV18 to TRBJ2-3; the match to TRBD1 covers 7 bases. Trimming removed 1 base from V and 2 bases from J; junction bases left unmatched: 9. CDR3 length equals 17 residues. The germline CDR1 and CDR2 sequences are KGHSH and LQKENI. DNA of the CDR3: TGTGCCAGCTCACCACTTCCCGGCCAGGGGGTCACAGATACGCAGTATTTT. This gives the protein CASSPLPGQGVTDTQYF.

Concerning this clone: The sample has other DNA sequences that encode this CDR3 too. This chain connects TRBV6-5 to TRBJ1-3; a possible D gene is TRBD1 (5 bases). This CDR3 is 16 amino acids long. Trimming shortened V by 0 bases and J by 0 bases, and 9 bases separated the two germline ends. Germline V lookup: CDR1 MNHEY, CDR2 SVGAGI. As DNA, the CDR3 is TGTGCCAGCAGTTACTCGGGGCCGAGCTCTGGAAACACCATATATTTT. Protein sequence: CASSYSGPSSGNTIYF.

This clone was counted a single time. The V and J genes are TRBV5-1 and TRBJ2-7; TRBD1 is a possible D gene (6 bases). Between the trimmed V and J ends, which lost 4 bases and 0 bases, there was a span of 14 bases. This CDR3 is 15 amino acids long. The germline V gene has CDR1 SGHRS and CDR2 YFSETQ. CDR3 protein: CASSNRQDFSYEQYF. In DNA form, the CDR3 reads TGCGCCAGCAGCAACCGACAGGACTTCTCCTACGAGCAGTACTTC. Full variable domain (remainder filled in from reference TRBV5-1 and TRBJ2-7): KAGVTQTPRYLIKTRGQQVTLSCSPISGHRSVSWYQQTPGQGLQFLFEYFSETQRNKGNFPGRFSGRQFSNSRSEMNVSTLELGDSALYLCASSNRQDFSYEQYFGPGTRLTVT.

J is TRBJ2-3 and V is TRBV7-2; 10 bases agree with TRBD2. The CDR3 is made up of 15 amino acids. V dropped 4 bases and J dropped 4; count of bases not matched to a gene: 5. Germline CDR1 SGHTA, CDR2 FQGNSA. The DNA for the CDR3 is TGTGCCAGCAGCTCCCTAGCGGGAGTCCCAGATACGCAGTATTTT. Residues: CASSSLAGVPDTQYF.

V gene TRBV19 combines with J gene TRBJ1-1; 8 nucleotides line up with TRBD1. The ends lost 4 bases at V and 6 bases at J; junction bases unmatched: 7. Germline lookup yields CDR1 LNHDA and CDR2 SQIVND (reference sequence). This CDR3 has 14 amino acids. The CDR3 reads CASSTGQGDAEAFF. In DNA, the CDR3 is TGTGCCAGTAGTACCGGACAGGGCGACGCTGAAGCTTTCTTT.

With regard to this clone: Other DNA sequences in this sample translate to the same CDR3. The rearrangement uses TRBV7-2 and TRBJ2-7; the D gene could be TRBD1 or TRBD2 (7 bases each). Germline V lookup: CDR1 SGHTA, CDR2 FQGNSA. Trimming shortened V by 5 bases and J by 3 bases, and 11 bases separated the two germline ends. This CDR3 has 13 residues. CDR3 DNA sequence: TGTGCCAGCAGCCCCAGGGGGGGCTACGAGCAGTACTTC. Amino acids: CASSPRGGYEQYF.

The chain uses TRBV2 and TRBJ2-7, with 7 nucleotides matching TRBD1. This CDR3 comprises 15 residues. The V gene end was trimmed by 6 bases and the J gene end by 1 base; junction bases not matched to a gene: 9. Germline-derived CDR1 and CDR2 are SNHLY and FYNNEI. The CDR3 region has the DNA TGTGCCAGCAGAAGACAGGGCCCCACGTCCTACGAGCAGTACTTC. It codes for CASRRQGPTSYEQYF. The variable domain in full, completed from reference TRBV2 and TRBJ2-7, reads EPEVTQTPSHQVTQMGQEVILRCVPISNHLYFYWYRQILGQKVEFLVSFYNNEISEKSEIFDDQFSVERPDGSNFTLKIRSTKLEDSAMYFCASRRQGPTSYEQYFGPGTRLTVT.

This chain links TRBV7-3 with TRBJ2-2; tentatively, D is TRBD1 (7 bases). Germline lookup yields CDR1 SGHTA and CDR2 FQGTGA. The CDR3 sequence is 15 residues long. V was pared by 1 base and J by 5 bases, with 11 bases between. The CDR3 region is CASSLNRGGTGELFF. Written as DNA, the CDR3 is TGTGCCAGCAGCTTAAACAGGGGAGGAACCGGGGAGCTGTTTTTT.

V and J are TRBV4-2 and TRBJ2-5; TRBD2 agrees at 11 bases. This CDR3 comprises 16 residues. The V and J ends lost 1 base and 6 bases, in that order; junction bases with no gene match: 7. Germline V gene data show CDR1 as LGHNA and CDR2 as YNFKEQ. The CDR3 region is CASSQGGLAGGQTQYF. The DNA of the CDR3 is TGTGCCAGCAGCCAAGGAGGGCTAGCGGGAGGACAGACCCAGTACTTC.

The genes are TRBV28 and TRBJ1-2; TRBD1 is a possible D gene (5 bases). The CDR3 is 15 amino acids. V lost 5 bases and J 6 bases, leaving 19 bases between the germline ends. CDR1 is MDHEN and CDR2 is SYDVKM in the germline V gene. The CDR3 is CASSALGGPPDGYTF. The CDR3 DNA is TGTGCCAGCAGTGCCCTCGGGGGACCCCCGGATGGCTACACCTTC.

This CDR3 reads CASSTGMTQYF. The CDR3 DNA sequence: TGTGCCAGTAGTACGGGAATGACGCAGTATTTT. The chain uses TRBV19 and TRBJ2-3, with a weak D call TRBD2 (5 bases). Germline V gene lookup returns CDR1 LNHDA and CDR2 SQIVND (reference sequence). The CDR3 covers 11 residues. V shed 4 bases and J shed 9 bases, with 8 bases lying between them. Filled out from reference TRBV19 and TRBJ2-3, the complete variable domain reads DGGITQSPKYLFRKEGQNVTLSCEQNLNHDAMYWYRQDPGQGLRLIYYSQIVNDFQKGDIAEGYSVSREKKESFPLTVTSAQKNPTAFYLCASSTGMTQYFGPGTRLTVL.

This rearrangement joins TRBV18 to TRBJ2-1; 7 bases line up with TRBD2. V lost 3 bases, J lost 7 bases, and 15 bases stayed unmatched. This CDR3 spans 17 amino acids. Germline values: CDR1 KGHSH, CDR2 LQKENI. The CDR3 bases are TGTGCCAGCTCACCGAGAAGCGGGACGGAATGGTTAAATGAGCAGTTCTTC. Translated, it gives CASSPRSGTEWLNEQFF. Combining the CDR3 with reference TRBV18 and TRBJ2-1 gives the whole variable domain NAGVMQNPRHLVRRRGQEARLRCSPMKGHSHVYWYRQLPEEGLKFMVYLQKENIIDESGMPKERFSAEFPKEGPSILRIQQVVRGDSAAYFCASSPRSGTEWLNEQFFGPGTRLTVL.

This chain uses TRBV5-1 with TRBJ2-7; possibly TRBD2 for D (6 bases). CDR1 is SGHRS and CDR2 is YFSETQ in the germline V gene. V was clipped by 2 bases and J by 5 bases, with 14 bases between them. This CDR3 is built from 14 residues. The CDR3 DNA reads as TGCGCCAGCAGCTTCCGGGGGAGAGGCGACGAGCAGTACTTC. Amino acids: CASSFRGRGDEQYF.

The V call is TRBV5-1, the J call TRBJ2-2, with 10 nucleotides matching TRBD2. CDR1 and CDR2 (germline): SGHRS, YFSETQ. The CDR3 loop spans 13 amino acids. V gave up 6 bases and J gave up 6 bases; unmatched junction bases: 2. CDR3 sequence: CASKREGPGELFF. CDR3 bases: TGCGCCAGCAAGCGGGAGGGCCCCGGGGAGCTGTTTTTT.

The V and J genes are TRBV30 and TRBJ2-7, with a weak D call TRBD1 (6 bases). Germline loops: CDR1 GTSNPN, CDR2 SVGIG (reference sequence). Between the trimmed V and J ends, which lost 5 bases and 0 bases, there was a span of 8 bases. CDR3 length: 12 amino acids. CDR3 protein: CAWQGSSYEQYF. The CDR3 nucleotides are TGTGCCTGGCAGGGGAGCTCCTACGAGCAGTACTTC.

About this clone: The same CDR3 arises from other DNA sequences in this sample as well. V gene TRBV18 combines with J gene TRBJ1-5; no reliable D call. The CDR3 has 13 residues. Trimming cost V 2 bases and J 5 bases, with 7 bases left between them. The germline V gene has CDR1 KGHSH and CDR2 LQKENI. The CDR3 region has the DNA TGTGCCAGCTCACCAACTAGGGATCAGCCCCAGCATTTT. Encoded protein: CASSPTRDQPQHF.